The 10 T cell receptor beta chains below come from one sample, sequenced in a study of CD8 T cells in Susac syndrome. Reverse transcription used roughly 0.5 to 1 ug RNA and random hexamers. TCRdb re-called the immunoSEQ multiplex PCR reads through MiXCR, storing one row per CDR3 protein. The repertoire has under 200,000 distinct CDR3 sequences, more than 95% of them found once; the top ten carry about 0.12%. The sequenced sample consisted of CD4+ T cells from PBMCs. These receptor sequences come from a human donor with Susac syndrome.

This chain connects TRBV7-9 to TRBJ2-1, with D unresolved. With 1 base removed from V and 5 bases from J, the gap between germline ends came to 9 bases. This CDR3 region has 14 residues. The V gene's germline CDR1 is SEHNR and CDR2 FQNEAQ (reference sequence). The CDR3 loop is CASSLDSGHNEQFF. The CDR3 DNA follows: TGTGCCAGCAGCTTAGATTCAGGACACAATGAGCAGTTCTTC.

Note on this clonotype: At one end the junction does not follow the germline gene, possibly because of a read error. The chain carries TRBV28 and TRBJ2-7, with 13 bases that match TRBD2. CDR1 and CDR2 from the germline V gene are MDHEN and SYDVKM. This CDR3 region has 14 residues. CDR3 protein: CASTLTSGRAGTAF. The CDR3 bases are TGTGCCAGCACCCTCACTAGCGGGAGGGCCGGTACAGCCTTC.

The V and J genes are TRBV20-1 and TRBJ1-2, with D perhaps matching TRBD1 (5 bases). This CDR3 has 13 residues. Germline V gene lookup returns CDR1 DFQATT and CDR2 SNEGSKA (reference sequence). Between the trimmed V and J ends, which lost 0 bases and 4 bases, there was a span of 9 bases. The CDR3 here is CSAREATAYGYTF. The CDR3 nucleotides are TGCAGTGCTAGAGAGGCGACAGCCTATGGCTACACCTTC.

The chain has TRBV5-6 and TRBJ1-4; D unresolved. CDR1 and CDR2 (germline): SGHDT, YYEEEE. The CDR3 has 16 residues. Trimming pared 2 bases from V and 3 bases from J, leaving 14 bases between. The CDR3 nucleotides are TGTGCCAGCAGCTTTCGTGTGGGTCCGGCTAATGAAAAACTGTTTTTT. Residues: CASSFRVGPANEKLFF.

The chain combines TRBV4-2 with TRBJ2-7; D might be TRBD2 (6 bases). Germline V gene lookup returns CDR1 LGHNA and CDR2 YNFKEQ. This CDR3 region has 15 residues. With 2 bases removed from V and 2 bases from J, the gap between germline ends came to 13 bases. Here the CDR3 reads CASSQNIADPYEQYF. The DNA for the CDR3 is TGTGCCAGCAGCCAAAACATAGCGGATCCCTACGAGCAGTACTTC.

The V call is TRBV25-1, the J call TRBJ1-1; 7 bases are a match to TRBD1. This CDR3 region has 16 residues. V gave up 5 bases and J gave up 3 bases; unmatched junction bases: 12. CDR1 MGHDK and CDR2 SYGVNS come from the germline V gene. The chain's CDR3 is CASSQEGALHDTEAFF. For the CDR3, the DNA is TGTGCCAGCAGTCAGGAGGGGGCGCTTCATGACACTGAAGCTTTCTTT.

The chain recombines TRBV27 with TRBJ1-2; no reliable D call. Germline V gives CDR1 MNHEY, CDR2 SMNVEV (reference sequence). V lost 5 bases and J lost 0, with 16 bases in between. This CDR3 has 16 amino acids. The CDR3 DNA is TGTGCCAGCAGTCCGTCCGTGGTGTCAGCTAACTATGGCTACACCTTC. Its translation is CASSPSVVSANYGYTF.

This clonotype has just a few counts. The CDR3 spells CASSPGISGGYTF. In DNA, the CDR3 is TGTGCCAGCAGCCCCGGAATTTCAGGCGGCTACACCTTC. The chain has TRBV9 and TRBJ1-2; D is undetermined. The CDR3 has 13 residues. V was cut by 4 bases and J by 8 bases, with 15 bases left in between. Germline V gives CDR1 SGDLS, CDR2 YYNGEE. Complete variable domain (other parts from reference TRBV9 and TRBJ1-2): DSGVTQTPKHLITATGQRVTLRCSPRSGDLSVYWYQQSLDQGLQFLIQYYNGEERAKGNILERFSAQQFPDLHSELNLSSLELGDSALYFCASSPGISGGYTFGSGTRLTVV.

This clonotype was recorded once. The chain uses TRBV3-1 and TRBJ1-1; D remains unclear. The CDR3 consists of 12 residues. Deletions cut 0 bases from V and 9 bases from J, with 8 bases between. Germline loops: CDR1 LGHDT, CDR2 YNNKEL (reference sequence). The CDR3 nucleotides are TGTGCCAGCAGCCAAGATAGGTCTAAAGCTTTCTTT. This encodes CASSQDRSKAFF. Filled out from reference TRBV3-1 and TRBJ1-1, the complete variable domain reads DTAVSQTPKYLVTQMGNDKSIKCEQNLGHDTMYWYKQDSKKFLKIMFSYNNKELIINETVPNRFSPKSPDKAHLNLHINSLELGDSAVYFCASSQDRSKAFFGQGTRLTVV.

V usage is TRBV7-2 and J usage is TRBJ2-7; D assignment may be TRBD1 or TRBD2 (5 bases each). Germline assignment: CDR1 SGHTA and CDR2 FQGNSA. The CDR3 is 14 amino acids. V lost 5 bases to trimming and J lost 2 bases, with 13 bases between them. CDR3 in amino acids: CASSPRDPTYEQYF. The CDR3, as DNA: TGTGCCAGCAGCCCCCGGGACCCAACCTACGAGCAGTACTTC.